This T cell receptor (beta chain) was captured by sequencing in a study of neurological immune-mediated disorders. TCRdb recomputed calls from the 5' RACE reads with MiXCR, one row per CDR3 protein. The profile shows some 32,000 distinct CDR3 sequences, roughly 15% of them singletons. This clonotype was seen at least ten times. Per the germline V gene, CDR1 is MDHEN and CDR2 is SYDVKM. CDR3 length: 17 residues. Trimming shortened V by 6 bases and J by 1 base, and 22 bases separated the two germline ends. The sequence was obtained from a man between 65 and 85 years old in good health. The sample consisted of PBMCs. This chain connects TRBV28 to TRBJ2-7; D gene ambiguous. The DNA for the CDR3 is TGTGCCAGCAGGGGCGGCCCTGGTAGGACGTCTTCCTACGAGCAGTACTTC. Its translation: CASRGGPGRTSSYEQYF. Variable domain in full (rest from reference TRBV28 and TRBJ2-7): DVKVTQSSRYLVKRTGEKVFLECVQDMDHENMFWYRQDPGLGLRLIYFSYDVKMKEKGDIPEGYSVSREKKERFSLILESASTNQTSMYLCASRGGPGRTSSYEQYFGPGTRLTVT.